This T cell receptor beta chain is from a study of blood T cell repertoires in COVID-19. Study background: Specimens from acute and convalescent COVID-19 originated in the United States, Italy and Spain. T cells, B-cell-depleted T cells, or PBMCs supplied cDNA or gDNA.

Original analysis: For nucleated cells, counts were estimated from reference gene primer amplification. Clones were sequenced by immunoSEQ multiplex PCR, and TCRdb holds only the in-frame ones, with some missing. V, J and clone size are those of that table, while D and trimming were read from the DNA. Among about 240,000 clones listed, 82% were seen once. V was clipped by 0 bases and J by 6 bases, with 13 bases between them. The CDR3 has 15 residues. CDR1 and CDR2 (germline): SGHTS, YDEGEE. In this sample, this clone turned up many times. Sequencing used peripheral blood. V gene TRBV5-8 combines with J gene TRBJ2-1, with a weak D call TRBD1 (5 bases). This TCR was sampled from an older woman with active or convalescent COVID-19. DNA for the CDR3: TGTGCCAGCAGCTTGGTTGGGGCCAGGGCCAATGAGCAGTTCTTC. Residues: CASSLVGARANEQFF.